These T cell receptor beta chains were read from a single sample in a study of blood T cells in healthy people across ages. Using its own MiXCR run on the 5' RACE reads, TCRdb lists one record per CDR3 protein. The data show a few hundred thousand distinct CDR3 sequences, around 27% seen once. These data were also reused for a study on T cells of mothers and their children.

The sample was blood. The receptors originated from a boy younger than 10 in good health. Both conserved end residues are part of each CDR3. The order of the fields is D gene, clone size, J gene, V gene, CDR3 protein, CDR3 DNA. The D gene is left open where the match is weak. Size tells how often a clone was seen (once, few, many) or the class of an expanded clone, and some rows leave it out.

>TRBD2|few|TRBJ2-1|TRBV7-9
CASSLQTSGNDEQFF
TGTGCCAGCAGCTTACAAACTAGCGGGAACGATGAGCAGTTCTTC
>TRBD1|NA|TRBJ1-1|TRBV7-2
CASSLGDRPNTEAFF
TGTGCCAGCAGCTTAGGGGACAGACCGAACACTGAAGCTTTCTTT
>TRBD2|few|TRBJ2-3|TRBV5-1
CASSPSSGGAIDTQYF
TGCGCCAGCAGCCCCTCTAGCGGGGGGGCGATAGATACGCAGTATTTT
>TRBD2|NA|TRBJ2-5|TRBV6-4
CASSATAGGPETQYF
TGTGCCAGCAGTGCGACAGCGGGGGGGCCAGAGACCCAGTACTTC
>TRBD1|few|TRBJ2-2|TRBV5-1
CASRRPGQTNTGELFF
TGCGCCAGCAGGCGTCCGGGACAGACGAACACCGGGGAGCTGTTTTTT
>NA|NA|TRBJ1-4|TRBV7-9
CASSVGLNEKLFF
TGTGCCAGCAGCGTGGGACTTAATGAAAAACTGTTTTTT
>NA|many|TRBJ2-3|TRBV10-3
CAISQLLTGVSTDTQYF
TGTGCCATCAGCCAACTACTGACGGGGGTGAGCACAGATACGCAGTATTTT
>NA|NA|TRBJ1-1|TRBV27
CASSPPWGTEAFF
TGTGCCAGCTCACCCCCTTGGGGCACTGAAGCTTTCTTT
>NA|few|TRBJ1-1|TRBV20-1
CSARPPSQNTEAFF
TGCAGTGCTAGACCCCCCTCGCAGAACACTGAAGCTTTCTTT
>NA|few|TRBJ2-1|TRBV7-9
CASSGAYEQFF
TGTGCCAGCTCGGGAGCCTACGAGCAGTTCTTC
>TRBD1|NA|TRBJ2-5|TRBV6-1
CASSLILDRGQGETQYF
TGTGCCAGCAGCCTCATCCTGGACAGGGGGCAGGGAGAGACCCAGTACTTC
>TRBD2|NA|TRBJ2-5|TRBV5-1
CASSGTSGQPQETQYF
TGCGCCAGCAGCGGGACTAGCGGACAACCGCAAGAGACCCAGTACTTC
>NA|once|TRBJ1-1|TRBV10-3
CAIRRVGDTEAFF
TGTGCCATCAGAAGGGTGGGGGACACTGAAGCTTTCTTT
>TRBD1|few|TRBJ2-7|TRBV28
CASSPSGGQVGYEQYF
TGTGCCAGCAGTCCCTCTGGGGGACAGGTCGGGTACGAGCAGTACTTC
>NA|many|TRBJ2-3|TRBV20-1
CSARDSRRADTQYF
TGCAGTGCTAGAGATAGTAGGAGAGCAGATACGCAGTATTTT
>TRBD2|NA|TRBJ2-7|TRBV20-1
CSVKLAGTYEQYF
TGCAGTGTTAAACTAGCGGGGACCTACGAGCAGTACTTC
>TRBD2|few|TRBJ2-1|TRBV7-2
CASSMSGRNEQFF
TGTGCCAGCAGCATGAGCGGGAGGAATGAGCAGTTCTTC
>NA|few|TRBJ1-1|TRBV29-1
CSVAGVNTEAFF
TGCAGCGTTGCAGGAGTGAACACTGAAGCTTTCTTT
>NA|NA|TRBJ2-3|TRBV20-1
CSARGLQLADTQYF
TGCAGTGCTAGAGGTTTGCAGCTCGCAGATACGCAGTATTTT
>TRBD2|NA|TRBJ2-5|TRBV20-1
CSARSRRRGETRYF
TGCAGTGCTAGAAGCCGGAGACGGGGGGAGACCCGGTACTTC
>TRBD1|few|TRBJ2-7|TRBV20-1
CSASETGAYRQYF
TGCAGTGCTAGTGAGACAGGGGCTTATCGACAGTACTTC
>TRBD2|NA|TRBJ2-1|TRBV10-1
CARKKRERNEQFF
TGCGCCAGAAAGAAGCGGGAGAGAAATGAGCAGTTCTTC
>NA|many|TRBJ2-3|TRBV2
CASSEAKRAADTQYF
TGTGCCAGCAGTGAAGCGAAGCGGGCGGCAGATACGCAGTATTTT
>TRBD1|few|TRBJ1-2|TRBV12-3/TRBV12-4
CASSFSGTGTIYGYTF
TGTGCCAGCAGTTTTTCGGGGACAGGGACAATATATGGCTACACCTTC
>TRBD2|few|TRBJ2-5|TRBV6-5
CASSYSGRADQETQYF
TGTGCCAGCAGTTACAGCGGGAGGGCCGATCAAGAGACCCAGTACTTC
>TRBD2|NA|TRBJ2-3|TRBV4-1
CASSRTSGSADTQYF
TGCGCCAGCAGCCGGACTAGCGGGAGCGCAGATACGCAGTATTTT
>NA|NA|TRBJ2-5|TRBV20-1
CSARDAETQYF
TGCAGTGCTAGAGATGCGGAGACCCAGTACTTC
>TRBD1|few|TRBJ2-7|TRBV6-5
CASSRDRTVYEQYF
TGTGCCAGCAGCCGGGACAGGACCGTCTACGAGCAGTACTTC
>TRBD1|few|TRBJ1-2|TRBV6-5
CASRPGGDYGYTF
TGTGCCAGCAGACCAGGGGGTGACTATGGCTACACCTTC
>NA|few|TRBJ2-3|TRBV10-3
CAISAGDSTDTQYF
TGTGCCATCAGTGCGGGGGACTCCACAGATACGCAGTATTTT
>TRBD1|many|TRBJ1-1|TRBV5-1
CASSSDRGNTEAFF
TGCGCCAGCAGCTCCGACAGGGGAAACACTGAAGCTTTCTTT
>TRBD2|NA|TRBJ2-3|TRBV6-5
CASSYPSLTSGSTDTQYF
TGTGCCAGCAGTTACCCATCTCTGACTAGCGGGAGCACAGATACGCAGTATTTT
>NA|few|TRBJ2-7|TRBV3-1
CASSQELGRVVYEQYF
TGTGCCAGCAGCCAAGAACTCGGCAGGGTTGTCTACGAGCAGTACTTC
>NA|few|TRBJ1-4|TRBV12-3/TRBV12-4
CASSSTPPGRALFF
TGTGCCAGCAGTTCGACCCCCCCTGGAAGGGCCTTGTTTTTT
>NA|few|TRBJ2-6|TRBV9
CASSTRGTASGANVPTF
TGTGCCAGCAGCACCCGAGGGACCGCGTCTGGGGCCAACGTCCCGACTTTC
>NA|once|TRBJ2-2|TRBV12-3/TRBV12-4
CASKARTGELFF
TGTGCCAGCAAGGCGCGGACCGGGGAGCTGTTTTTT
>NA|NA|TRBJ2-1|TRBV5-1
CASSPQGTHSYNEQFF
TGCGCCAGCAGCCCCCAGGGGACTCACTCCTACAATGAGCAGTTCTTC
>NA|NA|TRBJ1-4|TRBV12-3/TRBV12-4
CASSFSEQATNEKLFF
TGTGCCAGCAGTTTTTCTGAACAAGCAACTAATGAAAAACTGTTTTTT
>NA|few|TRBJ2-1|TRBV20-1
CSARGELAGSNEQFF
TGCAGTGCTAGAGGAGAACTAGCCGGTTCCAATGAGCAGTTCTTC
>TRBD1|few|TRBJ1-4|TRBV12-5
CASGSGTVNEKPFF
TGTGCTAGTGGTTCCGGGACAGTTAATGAAAAACCGTTTTTT
>NA|once|TRBJ2-1|TRBV18
CASSPRLREQFF
TGTGCCAGCTCTCCGAGACTGCGAGAGCAGTTCTTC
>NA|NA|TRBJ2-7|TRBV20-1
CSARDLLGDPYEQYF
TGCAGTGCTAGAGATCTTCTAGGCGATCCCTACGAGCAGTACTTC
>NA|once|TRBJ2-1|TRBV30
CAWSFRRDNEQFF
TGTGCCTGGAGTTTTCGTAGGGACAATGAGCAGTTCTTC
>NA|NA|TRBJ2-7|TRBV28
CASSFLGQSTYEQYF
TGTGCCAGCAGTTTTTTAGGACAGAGCACCTACGAGCAGTACTTC
>TRBD2|NA|TRBJ2-3|TRBV5-1
CASSLVLAGGPADTQYF
TGCGCCAGCAGCTTGGTACTAGCGGGGGGGCCAGCAGATACGCAGTATTTT
>NA|few|TRBJ2-4|TRBV5-1
CASRGEDIQYF
TGCGCCAGCAGAGGGGAGGACATTCAGTACTTC
>TRBD1|many|TRBJ2-5|TRBV25-1
CASRPADRAQETQYF
TGTGCCAGCAGACCGGCGGACAGGGCCCAAGAGACCCAGTACTTC
>TRBD1|few|TRBJ2-6|TRBV12-3/TRBV12-4
CASRPGTGGEKSSGANVLTF
TGTGCCAGCAGGCCCGGGACAGGGGGCGAAAAGAGCTCTGGGGCCAACGTCCTGACTTTC
>TRBD2|NA|TRBJ2-4|TRBV12-3/TRBV12-4
CASSYRGGAKNIQYF
TGTGCCAGCAGTTACCGCGGGGGGGCCAAAAACATTCAGTACTTC
>NA|NA|TRBJ2-7|TRBV3-1
CASSQDPGLLGEQYF
TGTGCCAGCAGCCAAGACCCGGGACTTCTCGGCGAGCAGTACTTC
>TRBD1|few|TRBJ2-6|TRBV7-6
CANSLVSGQGALGANVLTF
TGTGCCAACAGCTTAGTAAGCGGACAGGGGGCTTTGGGGGCCAACGTCCTGACTTTC
>TRBD1|few|TRBJ2-5|TRBV7-7
CASSLGTDQETQYF
TGTGCTAGCAGCTTAGGGACAGACCAAGAGACCCAGTACTTC
>NA|few|TRBJ2-7|TRBV4-1
CASSLEGLDEQYF
TGCGCCAGCAGCCTAGAGGGTTTGGACGAGCAGTACTTC
>TRBD2|NA|TRBJ2-4|TRBV20-1
CSARLAGEGKNIQYF
TGCAGTGCTAGACTAGCGGGTGAGGGCAAAAACATTCAGTACTTC